The 29 T cell receptor beta chains below were found in one sample sequenced in a study of control samples from healthy donors and cancer patients. Clones were read by immunoSEQ multiplex PCR, and TCRdb kept only the in-frame ones, dropping some. Of more than 95,000 clones detected, about 80% appear once; the ten largest clones hold roughly an eighth. Sequenced sample: blood. The receptors were sampled from a woman in her fifties or sixties in good health.

J is TRBJ1-4 and V is TRBV25-1; perhaps TRBD1 as D (5 bases). V was shortened by 5 bases and J by 0 bases, with 10 bases between the two germline ends. CDR1 and CDR2 (germline): MGHDK, SYGVNS. The CDR3 covers 15 residues. The CDR3 region is CASSPGRTTNEKLFF. CDR3 coding DNA: TGTGCCAGCAGTCCGGGACGAACAACTAATGAAAAACTGTTTTTT.

The chain uses TRBV19 and TRBJ1-5; D possibly corresponds to TRBD1 (6 bases). Trimming cost V 3 bases and J 0 bases, with 9 bases left between them. There are 15 residues in the CDR3. Germline V lookup: CDR1 LNHDA, CDR2 SQIVND (reference sequence). CDR3 in DNA: TGTGCCAGTAGTATGACAGGTTATAGCAATCAGCCCCAGCATTTT. Amino acids: CASSMTGYSNQPQHF.

The genes are TRBV7-2 and TRBJ1-3, with D hard to call. V lost 2 bases and J lost 0, with 8 bases in between. The germline V gene encodes CDR1 SGHTA and CDR2 FQGNSA. The CDR3 spans 15 residues. CDR3 region: CASSLRINSGNTIYF. CDR3 DNA: TGTGCCAGCAGCTTAAGGATCAACTCTGGAAACACCATATATTTT.

The V call is TRBV11-2, the J call TRBJ2-3; D tentatively fits TRBD1 or TRBD2 (6 bases each). This CDR3 spans 15 amino acids. Trimming shortened V by 5 bases and J by 0 bases, and 12 bases separated the two germline ends. From germline, CDR1 is SGHAT and CDR2 FQNNGV. CDR3 sequence (DNA): TGTGCCAGCAGCCTGAAGGGGGGTAGCACAGATACGCAGTATTTT. It translates to CASSLKGGSTDTQYF. Full variable domain (remainder filled in from reference TRBV11-2 and TRBJ2-3): EAGVAQSPRYKIIEKRQSVAFWCNPISGHATLYWYQQILGQGPKLLIQFQNNGVVDDSQLPKDRFSAERLKGVDSTLKIQPAKLEDSAVYLCASSLKGGSTDTQYFGPGTRLTVL.

Remarks on this clone: Other nucleotide sequences from this sample produce the same CDR3. V usage is TRBV19 and J usage is TRBJ2-7, with D tentatively TRBD1 (5 bases). The length of the CDR3 is 11 residues. Deletions cut 3 bases from V and 7 bases from J, with 7 bases between. Per germline, CDR1 LNHDA and CDR2 SQIVND (reference sequence). The CDR3 sequence is CASSMGPEQYF. The CDR3 DNA is TGTGCCAGTAGTATGGGGCCTGAGCAGTACTTC.

The chain has TRBV5-4 and TRBJ1-2; perhaps TRBD1 as D (5 bases). Trimming cost V 0 bases and J 5 bases, with 11 bases left between them. This CDR3 spans 14 amino acids. Germline CDR1 SGHNT, CDR2 YYREEE (reference sequence). CDR3 sequence: CASSLGAGWYGYTF. The DNA of the CDR3 is TGTGCCAGCAGCTTGGGGGCAGGGTGGTATGGCTACACCTTC.

This chain connects TRBV7-2 to TRBJ2-3, with D possibly TRBD2 on 6 matching bases. The germline V and J ends were trimmed by 2 bases and 4 bases, with 10 bases remaining between them. Germline V lookup: CDR1 SGHTA, CDR2 FQGNSA. CDR3 length: 14 residues. The CDR3: CASSLLGGADTQYF. The CDR3 DNA reads TGTGCCAGCAGCTTACTCGGAGGGGCAGATACGCAGTATTTT.

Here the CDR3 DNA reads TGTGCCAGCAGTTTAAGGGGAAGTAATTCACCCCTCCACTTT. Translating gives CASSLRGSNSPLHF. The chain couples TRBV27 to TRBJ1-6; D perhaps matches TRBD1 (5 bases). The CDR3 sequence is 14 residues long. CDR1 is MNHEY and CDR2 is SMNVEV in the germline V gene (reference sequence). Trimming pared 2 bases from V and 6 bases from J, leaving 8 bases between.

The V call is TRBV6-5, the J call TRBJ2-1, with 10 bases that match TRBD1. Germline loops: CDR1 MNHEY, CDR2 SVGAGI. Trimming took 0 bases from V and 2 from J; bases not matched to a gene: 1. There are 16 residues in the CDR3. CDR3 region: CASSYSGTGAYNEQFF. CDR3 DNA: TGTGCCAGCAGTTACTCGGGGACAGGGGCCTACAATGAGCAGTTCTTC.

V is TRBV7-8 and J is TRBJ2-7, with D unresolved. The germline V and J ends were trimmed by 3 bases and 5 bases, with 11 bases remaining between them. Germline CDR1 reads SGHVS; CDR2 reads FQNEAQ. The length of the CDR3 is 13 residues. Here the CDR3 DNA reads TGTGCCAGCAGCTTTTTACTTCCCCACGAGCAGTACTTC. Translated: CASSFLLPHEQYF. Drawing the rest from reference TRBV7-8 and TRBJ2-7, the complete variable domain is GAGVSQSPRYKVAKRGQDVALRCDPISGHVSLFWYQQALGQGPEFLTYFQNEAQLDKSGLPSDRFFAERPEGSVSTLKIQRTQQEDSAVYLCASSFLLPHEQYFGPGTRLTVT.

This clone appeared a few times. The rearrangement joins TRBV5-1 to TRBJ1-5; a possible D gene is TRBD1 (5 bases). Trimming cost V 4 bases and J 0 bases, with 20 bases left between them. CDR3 length: 18 amino acids. CDR1 and CDR2 from the germline V gene are SGHRS and YFSETQ. In nucleotides, the CDR3 is TGCGCCAGCAGCAGATATACCTCAGGGTCCCGTAGCAATCAGCCCCAGCATTTT. Amino acids: CASSRYTSGSRSNQPQHF.

The genes are TRBV7-2 and TRBJ1-2; a weak D match, TRBD1 (6 bases). The V gene lost 4 bases and the J gene lost 4 bases, with 10 bases spanning the gap. The CDR3 is 13 amino acids. Germline assignment: CDR1 SGHTA and CDR2 FQGNSA. The CDR3 DNA reads TGTGCCAGCAGCTCGGACAGCTTCTATGGCTACACCTTC. Translation: CASSSDSFYGYTF.

The chain is built from TRBV7-2 and TRBJ1-3; no clear D gene. Germline CDR1 and CDR2: SGHTA and FQGNSA. There are 14 residues in the CDR3. The V and J ends lost 5 bases and 3 bases respectively, with 11 bases between them. The CDR3 protein is CASSPRVNGNTIYF. The CDR3 DNA sequence: TGTGCCAGCAGCCCCCGGGTCAATGGAAACACCATATATTTT.

This chain joins TRBV5-4 and TRBJ2-1; D may be TRBD1 (5 bases). Germline CDR1 reads SGHNT; CDR2 reads YYREEE (reference sequence). This CDR3 is built from 14 residues. Trimming stripped 4 bases from V and 8 bases from J, with 16 bases between. CDR3 region: CASSLGSEGDEQFF. CDR3 nucleotide sequence: TGTGCCAGCAGCCTTGGATCGGAAGGGGATGAGCAGTTCTTC.

The CDR3 region has the DNA TGTGCCAGCAGCTTGACGATTGCGCAAACTAATGAAAAACTGTTTTTT. This encodes CASSLTIAQTNEKLFF. The chain recombines TRBV5-6 with TRBJ1-4; the D is unclear. V was trimmed by 1 base and J by 1 base, leaving 11 bases between them. The CDR3 sequence is 16 residues long. CDR1 is SGHDT, CDR2 YYEEEE, per germline.

The V and J genes are TRBV28 and TRBJ2-3; D may be TRBD2 (6 bases). CDR1 MDHEN and CDR2 SYDVKM come from the germline V gene. Trimming took 3 bases from V and 1 from J, leaving 14 bases between them. The CDR3 is 16 amino acids. CDR3 bases: TGTGCCAGCAGTTTTTCTAGTGGCGGGGGCACAGATACGCAGTATTTT. This gives the protein CASSFSSGGGTDTQYF.

J is TRBJ1-3 and V is TRBV13; weak D call: TRBD1 (6 bases). The germline CDR1 and CDR2 sequences are PRHDT and FYEKMQ (reference sequence). Trimming pared 2 bases from V and 4 bases from J, leaving 12 bases between. The CDR3 spans 15 residues. For the CDR3, the DNA is TGTGCCAGCAGCTTAAGAGCCGGGGGCGGAAACACCATATATTTT. Amino acids: CASSLRAGGGNTIYF.

This chain connects TRBV5-1 to TRBJ2-1; the match to TRBD1 covers 9 bases. Germline CDR1 reads SGHRS; CDR2 reads YFSETQ. The J segment lost 3 bases and the V segment lost 7 bases, leaving 8 bases of the junction unmatched. CDR3 length: 15 residues. The CDR3 sequence: CASGTTGGNYNEQFF. In nucleotides, the CDR3 is TGCGCCAGCGGTACGACAGGGGGAAACTACAATGAGCAGTTCTTC.

V and J are TRBV5-1 and TRBJ1-1; possible D gene TRBD1, 6 bases. Trimming pared 4 bases from V and 5 bases from J, leaving 15 bases between. Looked up from germline, CDR1 is SGHRS and CDR2 is YFSETQ. The CDR3 loop spans 14 amino acids. The CDR3 spells CASSPEQGWTEAFF. Here the CDR3 DNA reads TGCGCCAGCAGCCCTGAACAGGGCTGGACTGAAGCTTTCTTT.

The V and J genes are TRBV27 and TRBJ1-1; D possibly corresponds to TRBD1 (5 bases). The CDR3 is made up of 15 amino acids. Germline CDR1 MNHEY, CDR2 SMNVEV (reference sequence). V dropped 6 bases and J dropped 2 bases, with 16 bases sitting between them. CDR3 DNA sequence: TGTGCCAGCAGCCCACGGCGGGGGAGCAACACTGAAGCTTTCTTT. It translates to CASSPRRGSNTEAFF.

This rearrangement joins TRBV19 to TRBJ1-6; the match to TRBD1 covers 9 bases. This CDR3 has 17 amino acids. The J segment lost 7 bases and the V segment lost 4 bases, leaving 11 bases of the junction unmatched. Germline V gene sequence: CDR1 LNHDA, CDR2 SQIVND (reference sequence). CDR3 nucleotide sequence: TGTGCCAGTAGTACCTATACCGGGACAGGGCCAAATTCACCCCTCCACTTT. Residues: CASSTYTGTGPNSPLHF.

This chain joins TRBV7-2 and TRBJ2-7, with TRBD1 matching 9 bases. CDR3 length: 15 residues. Germline CDR1 is SGHTA and CDR2 is FQGNSA. With V trimmed by 1 base and J by 4 bases, 5 bases remained unmatched. The CDR3 sequence: CASSLGGTGSYEQYF. CDR3 in DNA: TGTGCCAGCAGCTTAGGTGGGACAGGGAGTTACGAGCAGTACTTC.

The J gene is TRBJ1-3, the V gene TRBV5-7, with 7 nucleotides matching TRBD1. TRBV5-7 is treated as an ORF (open reading frame) with a function not yet certain. The CDR3 totals 14 residues. With V trimmed by 4 bases and J by 3 bases, 4 bases remained unmatched. CDR3 sequence (DNA): TGTGCCAGCAGCCTACAGGGGAGTGGAAACACCATATATTTT. Encoded protein: CASSLQGSGNTIYF.

This clone turned up a few times. CDR3 sequence reads: CASSPTSGGTGELFF. CDR3 bases: TGCGCCAGCAGCCCAACTAGCGGGGGAACCGGGGAGCTGTTTTTT. This chain links TRBV5-1 with TRBJ2-2, with 11 bases matching TRBD2. Germline V gene data show CDR1 as SGHRS and CDR2 as YFSETQ. The CDR3 totals 15 residues. After removal of 4 bases from V and 5 bases from J, the junction contained 4 bases not matched to a gene.

V and J are TRBV6-5 and TRBJ2-2; no clear D gene. The CDR3 covers 14 residues. Trimming took 7 bases from V and 1 from J, leaving 10 bases between them. Looked up from germline, CDR1 is MNHEY and CDR2 is SVGAGI. Here the CDR3 reads CASKNSRNTGELFF. The CDR3 nucleotides read TGTGCCAGCAAGAATTCTAGGAACACCGGGGAGCTGTTTTTT.

This clone was found once. This chain joins TRBV19 and TRBJ1-5; D uncertain. This CDR3 has 15 amino acids. The germline CDR1 and CDR2 sequences are LNHDA and SQIVND (reference sequence). The germline V and J ends were trimmed by 2 bases and 0 bases, with 8 bases remaining between them. The CDR3 sequence: CASSIKGRSNQPQHF. For the CDR3, the DNA is TGTGCCAGTAGTATAAAAGGGCGTAGCAATCAGCCCCAGCATTTT. Full variable domain (missing parts from reference TRBV19 and TRBJ1-5): DGGITQSPKYLFRKEGQNVTLSCEQNLNHDAMYWYRQDPGQGLRLIYYSQIVNDFQKGDIAEGYSVSREKKESFPLTVTSAQKNPTAFYLCASSIKGRSNQPQHFGDGTRLSIL.

The V call is TRBV5-5, the J call TRBJ1-1; D is undetermined. The germline V and J ends were trimmed by 0 bases and 5 bases, with 14 bases remaining between them. This CDR3 comprises 15 residues. Germline V gene lookup returns CDR1 SGHKS and CDR2 YYEKEE (reference sequence). The CDR3 DNA follows: TGTGCCAGCAGCTTGGAAACCGGACGGTGGACTGAAGCTTTCTTT. Its translation: CASSLETGRWTEAFF.

This clone has a single count. V gene TRBV9 combines with J gene TRBJ2-7; TRBD2 matches 12 bases. The CDR3 runs to 15 residues. Germline values: CDR1 SGDLS, CDR2 YYNGEE. The ends lost 0 bases at V and 2 bases at J; junction bases unmatched: 0. The CDR3 region is CASSVGTSGTYEQYF. The CDR3 DNA reads as TGTGCCAGCAGCGTAGGGACTAGCGGGACCTACGAGCAGTACTTC.

V and J are TRBV4-1 and TRBJ2-7, with 7 bases that match TRBD2. CDR1 and CDR2 (germline): MGHRA, YSYEKL. V lost 6 bases to trimming and J lost 4 bases; unmatched junction nucleotides: 15. The CDR3 contains 16 residues. The CDR3 nucleotides read TGCGCCAGCAGTCCGAGTGGGGGGGGACCTAATTACGAGCAGTACTTC. The encoded protein is CASSPSGGGPNYEQYF.